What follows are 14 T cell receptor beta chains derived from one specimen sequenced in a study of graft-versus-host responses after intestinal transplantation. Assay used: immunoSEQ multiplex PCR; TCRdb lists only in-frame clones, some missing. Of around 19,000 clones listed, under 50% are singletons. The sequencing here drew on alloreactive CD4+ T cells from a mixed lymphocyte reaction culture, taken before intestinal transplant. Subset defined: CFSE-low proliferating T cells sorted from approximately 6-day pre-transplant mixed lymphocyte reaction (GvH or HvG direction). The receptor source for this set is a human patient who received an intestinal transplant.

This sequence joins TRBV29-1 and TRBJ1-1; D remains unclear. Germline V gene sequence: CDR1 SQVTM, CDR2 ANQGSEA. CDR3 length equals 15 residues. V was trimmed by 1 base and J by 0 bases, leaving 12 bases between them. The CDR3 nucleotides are TGCAGCGTTGAAGGAAATAGAATAATGAACACTGAAGCTTTCTTT. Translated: CSVEGNRIMNTEAFF. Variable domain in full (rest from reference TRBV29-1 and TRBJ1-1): SAVISQKPSRDICQRGTSLTIQCQVDSQVTMMFWYRQQPGQSLTLIATANQGSEATYESGFVIDKFPISRPNLTFSTLTVSNMSPEDSSIYLCSVEGNRIMNTEAFFGQGTRLTVV.

The chain's CDR3 is CASSEHGGALETQYF. The CDR3 region has the DNA TGTGCCAGCAGCGAACACGGGGGGGCCTTAGAGACCCAGTACTTC. V usage is TRBV11-1 and J usage is TRBJ2-5, with 8 nucleotides matching TRBD2. Looked up from germline, CDR1 is SGHAT and CDR2 is FQDESV (reference sequence). V shed 5 bases and J 4 bases; nucleotides not matched to a gene: 9. The CDR3 totals 15 residues.

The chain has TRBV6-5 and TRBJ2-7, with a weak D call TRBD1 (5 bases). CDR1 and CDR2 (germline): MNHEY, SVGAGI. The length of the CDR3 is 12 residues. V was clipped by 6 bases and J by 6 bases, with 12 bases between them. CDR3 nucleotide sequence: TGTGCCAGCAGCCCGGACATTGGCGAGCAGTACTTC. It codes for CASSPDIGEQYF.

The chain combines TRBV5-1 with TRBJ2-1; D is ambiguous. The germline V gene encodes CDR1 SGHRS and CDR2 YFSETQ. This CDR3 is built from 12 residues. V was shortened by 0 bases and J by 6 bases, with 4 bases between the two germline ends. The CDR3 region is CASSLGGNEQFF. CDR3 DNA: TGCGCCAGCAGCTTGGGCGGCAATGAGCAGTTCTTC.

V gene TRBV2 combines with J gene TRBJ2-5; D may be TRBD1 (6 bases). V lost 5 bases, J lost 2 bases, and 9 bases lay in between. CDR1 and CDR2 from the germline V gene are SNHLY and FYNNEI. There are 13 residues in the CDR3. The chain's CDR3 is CASSRTEQETQYF. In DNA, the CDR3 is TGTGCCAGCAGTCGGACAGAGCAAGAGACCCAGTACTTC.

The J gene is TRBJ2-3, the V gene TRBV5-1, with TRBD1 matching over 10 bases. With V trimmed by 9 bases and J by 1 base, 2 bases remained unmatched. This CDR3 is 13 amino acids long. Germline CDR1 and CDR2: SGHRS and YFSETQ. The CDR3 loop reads CATGTGGTDTQYF. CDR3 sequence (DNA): TGCGCCACCGGGACAGGGGGCACAGATACGCAGTATTTT.

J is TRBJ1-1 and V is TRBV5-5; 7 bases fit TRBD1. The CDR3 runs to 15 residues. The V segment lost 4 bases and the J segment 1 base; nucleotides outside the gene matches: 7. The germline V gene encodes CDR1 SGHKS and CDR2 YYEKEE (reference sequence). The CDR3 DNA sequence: TGTGCCAGCAGCCGAGCGGACAGGCAGAACACTGAAGCTTTCTTT. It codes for CASSRADRQNTEAFF.

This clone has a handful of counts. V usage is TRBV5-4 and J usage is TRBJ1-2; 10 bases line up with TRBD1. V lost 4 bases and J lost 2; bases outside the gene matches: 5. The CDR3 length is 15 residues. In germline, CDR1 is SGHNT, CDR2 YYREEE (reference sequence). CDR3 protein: CASSPWDRGNYGYTF. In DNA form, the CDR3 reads TGTGCCAGCAGCCCCTGGGACAGGGGAAACTATGGCTACACCTTC.

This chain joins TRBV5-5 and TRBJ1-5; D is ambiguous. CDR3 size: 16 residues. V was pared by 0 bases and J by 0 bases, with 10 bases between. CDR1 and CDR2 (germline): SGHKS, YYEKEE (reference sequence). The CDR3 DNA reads TGTGCCAGCAGCTTGGTTGGAGGGCTTAGCAATCAGCCCCAGCATTTT. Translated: CASSLVGGLSNQPQHF.

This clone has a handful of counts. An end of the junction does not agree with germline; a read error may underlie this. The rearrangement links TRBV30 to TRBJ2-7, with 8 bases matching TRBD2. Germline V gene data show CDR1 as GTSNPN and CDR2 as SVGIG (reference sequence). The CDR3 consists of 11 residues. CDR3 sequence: CAWTGAGLEIF. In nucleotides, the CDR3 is TGTGCCTGGACGGGGGCGGGACTAGAGATATTC.

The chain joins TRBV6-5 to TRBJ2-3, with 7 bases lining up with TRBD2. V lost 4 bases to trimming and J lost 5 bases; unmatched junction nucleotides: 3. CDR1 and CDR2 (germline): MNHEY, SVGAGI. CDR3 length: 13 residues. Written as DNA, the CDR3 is TGTGCCAGCAGTTGGGGCGGGGGAGATACGCAGTATTTT. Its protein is CASSWGGGDTQYF.

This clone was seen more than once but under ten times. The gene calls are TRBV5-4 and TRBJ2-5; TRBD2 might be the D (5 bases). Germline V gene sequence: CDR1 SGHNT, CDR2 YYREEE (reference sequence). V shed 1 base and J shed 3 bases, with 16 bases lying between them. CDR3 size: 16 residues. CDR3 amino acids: CASSLFSLAAKETQYF. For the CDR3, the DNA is TGTGCCAGCAGCTTGTTTAGTCTAGCCGCGAAAGAGACCCAGTACTTC.

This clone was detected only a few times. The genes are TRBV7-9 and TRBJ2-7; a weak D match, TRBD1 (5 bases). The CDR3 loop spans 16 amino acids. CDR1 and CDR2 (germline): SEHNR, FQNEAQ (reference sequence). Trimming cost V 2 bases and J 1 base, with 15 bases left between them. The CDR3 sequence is CASSLRSGQGSYEQYF. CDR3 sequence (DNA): TGTGCCAGCAGCTTACGGTCTGGACAAGGTTCCTACGAGCAGTACTTC.

The CDR3 is CASSQGNSPLHF. DNA for the CDR3: TGTGCCAGCAGCCAGGGTAATTCACCCCTCCACTTT. The chain combines TRBV6-5 with TRBJ1-6, with D tentatively TRBD1 (5 bases). Germline assignment: CDR1 MNHEY and CDR2 SVGAGI. Trimming shortened V by 6 bases and J by 6 bases, and 6 bases separated the two germline ends. The CDR3 runs 12 residues.